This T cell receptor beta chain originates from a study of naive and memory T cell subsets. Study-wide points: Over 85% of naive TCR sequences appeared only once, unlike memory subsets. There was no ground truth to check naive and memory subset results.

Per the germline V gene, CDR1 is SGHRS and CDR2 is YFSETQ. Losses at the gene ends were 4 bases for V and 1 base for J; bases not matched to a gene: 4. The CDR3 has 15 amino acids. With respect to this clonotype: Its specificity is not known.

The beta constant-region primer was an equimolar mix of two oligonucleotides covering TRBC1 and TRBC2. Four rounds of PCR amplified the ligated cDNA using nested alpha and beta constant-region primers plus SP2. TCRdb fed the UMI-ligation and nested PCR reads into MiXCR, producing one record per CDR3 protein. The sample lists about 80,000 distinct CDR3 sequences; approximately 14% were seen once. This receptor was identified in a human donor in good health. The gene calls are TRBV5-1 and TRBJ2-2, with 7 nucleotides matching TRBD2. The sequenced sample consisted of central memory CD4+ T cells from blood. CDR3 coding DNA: TGCGCCAGCAGCGAGCCTAGCGGGAACACCGGGGAGCTGTTTTTT. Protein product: CASSEPSGNTGELFF.